This T cell receptor beta chain comes out of a study of beta chain features in type 1 diabetes listed by TCRdb under 2018. Some background on the complete study: Mean age, gender distribution, total cell number and subset yield were not different between patients and healthy donors. The study compared TCRB repertoires of sorted circulating CD4+ T cell subsets between recently diagnosed type 1 diabetes patients and matched healthy donors. Across all samples, fewer than 130 million sorted cells were examined, and cell number per subset correlated strongly with RNA yield. Regulatory and stem cell-like memory subsets were isolated from only 8 patients and about eight healthy donors, whereas naive and central memory subsets came from all 28 donors. General findings and caveats noted by the study authors: PCR might favor shorter templates, but patient and control samples were amplified and corrected together, so any skew would affect both groups equally. Fewer insertions and more nucleotide deletions at VDJ recombination sites were observed in patients with type 1 diabetes, implying thymic rearrangement abnormalities. Type 1 diabetes patients showed a moderate but significant shortening of TCRB CDR3 length in all four CD4+ subsets. Because cDNA rather than genomic DNA was sequenced, highly expressing activated cells could have been over-represented, although no difference in activation and CD3 levels was found between groups. Because small numbers of individuals were included in the HLA sub-analyses, any influence of HLA type on TCRB rearrangement was left unresolved. Naive, central memory and regulatory TCRB repertoires appeared to be more similar among patients than among healthy donors.

As to this clone: Its specific antigen is unknown. No base qualities exist here, and no much larger clone lies one base off it.

The cysteine opens and the phenylalanine closes a CDR3 of 16 amino acids. This entry keeps only the CDR3 DNA: 48 bases, framed from base 1. Trimming removed 3 bases from V and 7 bases from J; the gene matches leave 11 bases unexplained. CDR1 and CDR2, looked up from the germline V gene, are SGHVS and FNYEAQ. The High Capacity cDNA Reverse Transcription Kit was used to reverse transcribe all of the isolated RNA, meaning that expressed TCRB transcripts were what got sequenced. Deep immunoSEQ sequencing was performed on naive, central memory and regulatory T cell samples, with an average of roughly 3.6 million total reads per sample. Sorted cells were lysed in RLT buffer, and RNA was extracted using DNase-treated RNeasy Micro or Mini kits according to cell number. To prevent cross-contamination, each cell subset was processed individually, whereas patient and healthy donor samples were processed jointly. Using the immunoSEQ multiplex PCR, TCRB sequences were amplified from cDNA into 87-bp fragments spanning the CDR3 region. Sequencing of the amplicons was done on the Illumina HiSeq platform. Per the source publication's procedure: Synthetic template baselines were used to correct PCR bias computationally, reads within Hamming distance 2 were collapsed, and singletons that could not be merged were discarded. Reads were aligned against IMGT so that V, D and J genes, CDR3 length and insertions or deletions at six rearrangement sites could be assigned. Within each subset, clonotype counts were normalized to sorted cell number, after which true diversity and Gini coefficients were computed with the tcR R package. The overlap coefficient, calculated on TCRB nucleotide sequences, was used to measure repertoire sharing. Sourced from immuneACCESS, this table was stored by TCRdb with only in-frame sequences that have V and J called. A share of the clones is absent; for the studies checked, an unresolved V gene accounts for under half, and the remainder has no known explanation. Clonal size and the V and J genes are those of that table, whereas D and trimming came from the DNA. This sample holds some 370,000 clones; 8.5% to 10% were observed only once. The ten largest clones represent about 0.6% of the sample.

A single peripheral blood draw of approximately 100 mL on average was collected from each donor into heparinised tubes. Naive, central memory, regulatory and stem cell-like memory CD4+ T cells were sorted on a BD FACSAria II using a panel including CD45RO, CCR7, CD25, CD127, CD95 and CD27. Purity was above 95% for every sorted population. PBMCs were separated immediately by Lymphoprep density gradient centrifugation and were stained directly, without being cultured. To minimize batch effects, samples were stained and sorted in pairs, one healthy donor with one patient per experiment. This chain joins TRBV7-6 to TRBJ1-4, and 7 bases in between align with TRBD1. The sequencing input was central memory CD4+ T cells from blood. This TCR derives from a man aged 25-45 years with type 1 diabetes. The CDR3 reads as follows: CASSLDTGDLGEKLFF. DNA sequence: TGTGCCAGCAGCTTGGACACAGGGGATTTGGGTGAAAAACTGTTTTTT.